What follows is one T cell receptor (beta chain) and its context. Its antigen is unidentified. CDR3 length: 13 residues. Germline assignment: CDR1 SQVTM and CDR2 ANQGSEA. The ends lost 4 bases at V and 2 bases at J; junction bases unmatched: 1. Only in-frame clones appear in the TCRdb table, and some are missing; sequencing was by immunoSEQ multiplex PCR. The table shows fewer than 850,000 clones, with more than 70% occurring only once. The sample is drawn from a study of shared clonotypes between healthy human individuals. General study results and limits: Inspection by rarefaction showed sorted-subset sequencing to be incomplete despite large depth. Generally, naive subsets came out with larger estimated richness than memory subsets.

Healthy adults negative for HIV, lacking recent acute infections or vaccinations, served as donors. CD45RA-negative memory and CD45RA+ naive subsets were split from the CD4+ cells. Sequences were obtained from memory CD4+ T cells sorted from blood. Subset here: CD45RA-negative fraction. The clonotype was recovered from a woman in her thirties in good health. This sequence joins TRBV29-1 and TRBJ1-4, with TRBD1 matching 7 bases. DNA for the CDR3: TGCAGCGTTGCGGGACAGACTAATGAAAAACTGTTTTTT. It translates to CSVAGQTNEKLFF.